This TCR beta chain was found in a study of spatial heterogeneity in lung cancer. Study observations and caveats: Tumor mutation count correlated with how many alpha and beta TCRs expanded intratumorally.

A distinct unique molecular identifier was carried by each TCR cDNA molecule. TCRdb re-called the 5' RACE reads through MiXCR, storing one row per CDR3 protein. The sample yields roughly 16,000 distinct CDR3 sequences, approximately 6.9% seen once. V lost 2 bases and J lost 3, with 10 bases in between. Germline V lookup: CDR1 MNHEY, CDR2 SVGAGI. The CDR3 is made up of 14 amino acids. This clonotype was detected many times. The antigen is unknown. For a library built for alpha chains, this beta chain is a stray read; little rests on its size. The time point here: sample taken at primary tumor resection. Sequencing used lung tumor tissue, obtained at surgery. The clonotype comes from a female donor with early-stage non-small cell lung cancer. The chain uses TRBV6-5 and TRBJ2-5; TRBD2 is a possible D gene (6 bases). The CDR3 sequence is CASSYASGEETQYF. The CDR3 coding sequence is TGTGCCAGCAGTTACGCGTCGGGGGAAGAGACCCAGTACTTC.